This TCR beta chain was recorded in a study of cytomegalovirus exposure and HLA in healthy donors. Every donor was a healthy person donating bone marrow. Remarks on this clone: Its specificity is not known.

PCR primers comprised 60 Vbeta and 13 Jbeta primers. Generated by immunoSEQ multiplex PCR, the TCRdb table keeps only in-frame clones and is missing some. This table lists about 200,000 clones. This CDR3 spans 15 amino acids. V dropped 2 bases and J dropped 7; count of bases not matched to a gene: 10. Germline lookup yields CDR1 PRHDT and CDR2 FYEKMQ (reference sequence). The study's findings and limits: Common viral pathogens seemed to be connected with several of the most significant clusters, according to a later analysis. CMV serostatus was the sole immune exposure data available. Later analysis revealed greater clonal expansion in HLA-associated TCR beta chains than in equally common others.

The specimen sequenced was PBMCs. This rearrangement joins TRBV13 to TRBJ2-7, with 8 nucleotides matching TRBD1. The TCR comes from a girl aged 2 to 10 in good health and CMV-seropositive. CDR3 sequence (DNA): TGTGCCAGCAGCTTATTAAGCCAGGGGGCGCGTGAGCAGTACTTC. As protein: CASSLLSQGAREQYF.